These T cell receptor beta chains were read from a single sample in a study of T cell responses to AZD1222 COVID-19 vaccine. Method: immunoSEQ multiplex PCR; TCRdb's copy keeps in-frame clones and lacks some. Here the sample spans 90,000 to 150,000 clones, 88% being singletons. The sequencing here drew on peripheral blood, taken on day 0 of AZD1222 vaccination. These receptors originate from an adult in good health. Both conserved end residues are part of each CDR3. D genes are given only for firm matches. Clone size appears in some rows only: once, few, many, or a class for an expanded clone.

J | D | size | V | CDR3 | DNA
TRBJ2-7 | - | - | TRBV6-5 | CASRAWGDSYEQYF | TGTGCCAGCAGGGCCTGGGGGGACTCCTACGAGCAGTACTTC
TRBJ1-5 | - | - | TRBV5-8 | CASSLDREQPQHF | TGTGCCAGCAGCTTGGACAGGGAACAGCCCCAGCATTTT
TRBJ2-1 | - | few | TRBV19 | CASSLITNNEQFF | TGTGCCAGTAGCCTCATCACTAACAATGAGCAGTTCTTC
TRBJ2-7 | - | - | TRBV4-2 | CASSRGRRSSYEQYF | TGTGCCAGCAGCCGCGGAAGGAGAAGCTCCTACGAGCAGTACTTC
TRBJ1-2 | TRBD1 | once | TRBV10-1 | CASSESLTGGGYTF | TGCGCCAGCAGTGAGTCTTTAACAGGGGGAGGCTACACCTTC
TRBJ2-7 | - | few | TRBV6-2/TRBV6-3 | CASSQGADEQYF | TGTGCCAGCAGCCAAGGGGCCGACGAGCAGTACTTC
TRBJ1-4 | - | many | TRBV4-2 | CASSQDWLQVAEKLFF | TGTGCCAGCAGCCAAGATTGGTTACAGGTGGCTGAAAAACTGTTTTTT
TRBJ1-1 | - | - | TRBV7-6 | CASTLSPRNVNTEAFF | TGTGCCAGCACCCTGAGCCCCAGAAATGTGAACACTGAAGCTTTCTTT
TRBJ1-6 | TRBD1 | - | TRBV5-1 | CASRTGTGINNSPLHF | TGCGCCAGCAGAACCGGGACAGGTATAAACAATTCACCCCTCCACTTT
TRBJ1-6 | TRBD1 | - | TRBV18 | CASSLDRVNSPLHF | TGTGCCAGCTCCCTGGACAGGGTGAATTCACCCCTCCACTTT
TRBJ1-1 | - | - | TRBV6-5 | CASSRQGQTAFF | TGTGCCAGCAGTCGACAAGGACAGACGGCTTTCTTT
TRBJ2-3 | TRBD2 | - | TRBV10-3 | CAIRRSGLAGDDSSTDTQYF | TGTGCCATCCGACGGAGTGGACTAGCGGGGGACGATTCTAGCACAGATACGCAGTATTTT
TRBJ1-2 | TRBD1 | few | TRBV4-1 | CASSQLLQGGYGYTF | TGCGCCAGCAGCCAATTACTACAGGGGGGCTATGGCTACACCTTC
TRBJ1-2 | - | - | TRBV9 | CASRWGSRYGYTF | TGTGCCAGCAGATGGGGGTCTCGCTATGGCTACACCTTC
TRBJ2-2 | TRBD1 | - | TRBV11-3 | CASSFSGTGDTGELFF | TGTGCCAGCAGCTTTTCCGGGACAGGGGACACCGGGGAGCTGTTTTTT
TRBJ2-2 | TRBD1 | once | TRBV7-9 | CASSLTGGRTGELFF | TGTGCCAGCAGCTTGACAGGGGGAAGGACCGGGGAGCTGTTTTTT
TRBJ1-2 | - | - | TRBV12-3/TRBV12-4 | CASSSQGGGYTF | TGTGCCAGCAGTTCACAGGGTGGTGGCTACACCTTC